The 25 T cell receptor beta chains below were found in one sample sequenced in a study of identical twins. TCRdb itself ran the 5' RACE reads through MiXCR, one entry per CDR3 protein. The data show hundreds of thousands of distinct CDR3 sequences, with approximately 6.1% seen just once and roughly 2% held by the top ten. The sequencing sample was made of naive T cells sorted from blood. Every receptor here comes from a young man in good health.

This clonotype was seen ten or more times. This chain links TRBV20-1 with TRBJ2-5; TRBD2 might be the D (5 bases). The CDR3 contains 17 residues. Germline V gives CDR1 DFQATT, CDR2 SNEGSKA (reference sequence). Deletions cut 2 bases from V and 2 bases from J, with 21 bases between. The CDR3 DNA reads as TGCAGTGCTAGACCCTCAGGACTCCCCATTACTCAAGAGACCCAGTACTTC. Protein: CSARPSGLPITQETQYF.

This clonotype was found many times. The chain couples TRBV20-1 to TRBJ2-3; 7 positions agree with TRBD1. The CDR3 spans 15 residues. The germline V gene encodes CDR1 DFQATT and CDR2 SNEGSKA (reference sequence). V trimming: 4 bases; J trimming: 2 bases; junction bases outside the gene matches: 9. For the CDR3, the DNA is TGCAGTGCTACCAATCCGGGACAGAACACAGATACGCAGTATTTT. This codes for CSATNPGQNTDTQYF.

This sequence joins TRBV15 and TRBJ2-5; tentative D call: TRBD1 (5 bases). The CDR3 spans 16 residues. Per the germline V gene, CDR1 is LNHNV and CDR2 is YYDKDF (reference sequence). Trimming took off 0 bases at V and 4 bases at J, with 15 bases between the two ends. In DNA, the CDR3 is TGTGCCACCAGCAGAGATCAGGGTGGCTATCGAGAGACCCAGTACTTC. This encodes CATSRDQGGYRETQYF. Combining the CDR3 with reference TRBV15 and TRBJ2-5 gives the whole variable domain DAMVIQNPRYQVTQFGKPVTLSCSQTLNHNVMYWYQQKSSQAPKLLFHYYDKDFNNEADTPDNFQSRRPNTSFCFLDIRSPGLGDTAMYLCATSRDQGGYRETQYFGPGTRLLVL.

This clonotype was seen a handful of times. The genes are TRBV20-1 and TRBJ2-4; no firm D call. Per the germline V gene, CDR1 is DFQATT and CDR2 is SNEGSKA (reference sequence). The CDR3 has 16 residues. Deletions cut 4 bases from V and 1 base from J, with 17 bases between. The CDR3 sequence is CSANPPIRLAKNIQYF. Here the CDR3 DNA reads TGCAGTGCTAATCCCCCAATTAGACTGGCCAAAAACATTCAGTACTTC.

This clonotype was recorded at least ten times. The chain has TRBV27 and TRBJ2-2; 8 bases are shared with TRBD1. This CDR3 is built from 16 residues. Germline V gene lookup returns CDR1 MNHEY and CDR2 SMNVEV (reference sequence). The J segment lost 0 bases and the V segment lost 5 bases, leaving 5 bases of the junction unmatched. CDR3 in DNA: TGTGCCAGCAGTCCACAGGGGGACGCGAACACCGGGGAGCTGTTTTTT. Its translation is CASSPQGDANTGELFF.

The J gene is TRBJ2-1, the V gene TRBV7-9, with 8 bases matching TRBD1. CDR1 is SEHNR, CDR2 FQNEAQ, per germline (reference sequence). V was clipped by 2 bases and J by 9 bases; unmatched bases: 9. This CDR3 region has 15 residues. CDR3 nucleotides: TGTGCCAGCAGCTTAACTGACAGGGGCATCAGTGAGCAGTTCTTC. This gives the protein CASSLTDRGISEQFF. The variable domain in full, completed from reference TRBV7-9 and TRBJ2-1, reads DTGVSQNPRHKITKRGQNVTFRCDPISEHNRLYWYRQTLGQGPEFLTYFQNEAQLEKSRLLSDRFSAERPKGSFSTLEIQRTEQGDSAMYLCASSLTDRGISEQFFGPGTRLTVL.

This clonotype was detected ten times or more. V usage is TRBV7-9 and J usage is TRBJ2-3; possibly TRBD1 for D (5 bases). This CDR3 is built from 16 residues. Trimming shortened V by 0 bases and J by 0 bases, and 10 bases separated the two germline ends. Germline values: CDR1 SEHNR, CDR2 FQNEAQ (reference sequence). CDR3 in DNA: TGTGCCAGCAGCTTAGCTAGGGGCCTCAGCACAGATACGCAGTATTTT. It is translated as CASSLARGLSTDTQYF.

This clonotype was found many times. The CDR3 here is CATSKGQGAPYEQYF. DNA for the CDR3: TGTGCCACCAGCAAGGGACAGGGGGCGCCTTACGAGCAGTACTTC. The chain uses TRBV15 and TRBJ2-7, with 12 bases that match TRBD1. The J segment lost 4 bases and the V segment lost 4 bases, leaving 5 bases of the junction unmatched. This CDR3 has 15 residues. Germline CDR1 and CDR2: LNHNV and YYDKDF (reference sequence). The full variable domain, its missing parts supplied by reference TRBV15 and TRBJ2-7, is DAMVIQNPRYQVTQFGKPVTLSCSQTLNHNVMYWYQQKSSQAPKLLFHYYDKDFNNEADTPDNFQSRRPNTSFCFLDIRSPGLGDTAMYLCATSKGQGAPYEQYFGPGTRLTVT.

This clonotype has a count of ten or more. The chain couples TRBV12-3 or TRBV12-4 to TRBJ1-1; no clear D. The CDR3 runs 13 residues. Trimming cost V 11 bases and J 5 bases, with 18 bases left between them. This CDR3 reads CAGKKRERTEAFF. DNA for the CDR3: TGTGCCGGAAAAAAAAGGGAAAGGACTGAAGCTTTCTTT.

This clonotype was seen at least ten times. Compared with germline, one end of the junction differs, possibly owing to a read error. This chain joins TRBV5-1 and TRBJ2-2; D is undetermined. This CDR3 comprises 13 residues. Per the germline V gene, CDR1 is SGHRS and CDR2 is YFSETQ. The CDR3, as DNA: TGTGCCAGCAGCCTCATGAACACCGGGGAGCTGTTTTTT. Its protein is CASSLMNTGELFF.

This clonotype was found a few times. This rearrangement joins TRBV9 to TRBJ1-5; D is unclear. Germline V CDR1 and CDR2: SGDLS, YYNGEE. The CDR3 totals 13 residues. Trimming shortened V by 3 bases and J by 7 bases, and 11 bases separated the two germline ends. The CDR3 spells CASSDEGGQPQHF. The CDR3 bases are TGTGCCAGCAGCGACGAGGGCGGGCAGCCCCAGCATTTT.

This clonotype was seen at least ten times. The chain uses TRBV28 and TRBJ2-7; 11 bases line up with TRBD2. The CDR3 is made up of 16 amino acids. CDR1 and CDR2 (germline): MDHEN, SYDVKM. V lost 5 bases to trimming and J lost 1 base; unmatched junction nucleotides: 7. CDR3 region: CASSTYTSGSSYEQYF. CDR3 sequence (DNA): TGTGCCAGCAGTACCTACACTAGCGGGAGTTCCTACGAGCAGTACTTC.

This clonotype has ten or more counts. V is TRBV3-1 and J is TRBJ1-5, with TRBD1 identical over 12 bases. Trimming cost V 4 bases and J 6 bases; bases outside gene matches: 7. The length of the CDR3 is 16 residues. The V gene's germline CDR1 is LGHDT and CDR2 YNNKEL (reference sequence). This CDR3 is CASSPGGTGGTQPQHF. CDR3 DNA: TGTGCCAGCAGCCCAGGGGGGACAGGGGGCACTCAGCCCCAGCATTTT. The full variable domain, in which reference TRBV3-1 and TRBJ1-5 provide the parts outside the CDR3, is DTAVSQTPKYLVTQMGNDKSIKCEQNLGHDTMYWYKQDSKKFLKIMFSYNNKELIINETVPNRFSPKSPDKAHLNLHINSLELGDSAVYFCASSPGGTGGTQPQHFGDGTRLSIL.

In its sample, this clonotype was seen a few times. This chain connects TRBV30 to TRBJ2-5; TRBD1 matches at 12 bases. Germline lookup yields CDR1 GTSNPN and CDR2 SVGIG (reference sequence). CDR3 length: 18 residues. V shed 2 bases, J shed 3 bases, and the junction held 13 bases outside the gene matches. The CDR3 DNA reads as TGTGCCTGGAGTTCGCTCGTCTGGGACAGGGGGCTTAAAGAGACCCAGTACTTC. It codes for CAWSSLVWDRGLKETQYF.

This clonotype was found many times. The V and J genes are TRBV5-6 and TRBJ1-1, with a possible D match to TRBD1 (5 bases). In germline, CDR1 is SGHDT, CDR2 YYEEEE. V dropped 2 bases and J dropped 0 bases, with 11 bases sitting between them. This CDR3 spans 15 amino acids. The CDR3 loop reads CASSFTGTLNTEAFF. CDR3 DNA sequence: TGTGCCAGCAGCTTCACCGGGACCTTGAACACTGAAGCTTTCTTT.

The chain combines TRBV7-2 with TRBJ2-7; D unresolved. The V gene lost 2 bases and the J gene lost 7 bases, with 9 bases spanning the gap. This CDR3 is 12 amino acids long. Germline lookup yields CDR1 SGHTA and CDR2 FQGNSA. In DNA, the CDR3 is TGTGCCAGCAGCTTACCGTCCTTAGAGCAGTACTTC. It is translated as CASSLPSLEQYF.

This clonotype was seen many times. This chain uses TRBV7-3 with TRBJ2-1; TRBD2 aligns across 7 bases. V lost 5 bases, J lost 11 bases, and 18 bases stayed unmatched. CDR3 length equals 16 residues. Germline CDR1 and CDR2: SGHTA and FQGTGA. CDR3 amino acids: CASSPSMFGGGSKQFF. As DNA, the CDR3 is TGTGCCAGCAGCCCCTCCATGTTTGGCGGGGGAAGCAAGCAGTTCTTC.

Ten or more counts support this clonotype. The chain links TRBV9 to TRBJ1-2, with D possibly TRBD1 on 5 matching bases. Germline V gene sequence: CDR1 SGDLS, CDR2 YYNGEE. This CDR3 contains 15 residues. V was trimmed by 6 bases and J by 3 bases, leaving 18 bases between them. DNA for the CDR3: TGTGCCAGCACTAGGGGAAACGGAGGGCACTATGGCTACACCTTC. This gives the protein CASTRGNGGHYGYTF.

The V call is TRBV24-1, the J call TRBJ2-1; possibly TRBD2 for D (6 bases). Per germline, CDR1 KGHDR and CDR2 SFDVKD. The germline V and J ends were trimmed by 7 bases and 7 bases, with 16 bases remaining between them. This CDR3 has 14 amino acids. The CDR3 loop is CATSRGSAGNEQFF. The CDR3 DNA follows: TGTGCCACCAGCCGAGGTTCAGCGGGTAATGAGCAGTTCTTC.

In its sample, this clonotype was seen many times. The rearrangement links TRBV7-9 to TRBJ1-1, with D uncertain. CDR1 and CDR2 from the germline V gene are SEHNR and FQNEAQ (reference sequence). This CDR3 has 13 residues. V lost 2 bases and J 3 bases, leaving 7 bases between the germline ends. This CDR3 is CASSLSMYTEAFF. In DNA, the CDR3 is TGTGCCAGCAGCTTATCGATGTACACTGAAGCTTTCTTT.

The V and J genes are TRBV15 and TRBJ2-2; TRBD2 aligns across 7 bases. The CDR3 sequence is 15 residues long. V lost 4 bases and J lost 3; bases outside the gene matches: 5. CDR1 and CDR2 from the germline V gene are LNHNV and YYDKDF (reference sequence). CDR3 nucleotides: TGTGCCACCAGCATTCGGCGGGAGTACACCGGGGAGCTGTTTTTT. The encoded protein is CATSIRREYTGELFF.

The chain uses TRBV12-3 or TRBV12-4 and TRBJ1-2; D call uncertain. This CDR3 is built from 14 residues. V was pared by 6 bases and J by 8 bases, with 19 bases between. DNA for the CDR3: TGTGCCAGCAGAAGAGCCGGGAAGACTTCCGGCTACACCTTC. Translation: CASRRAGKTSGYTF.

The sample holds a few counts of this clonotype. The rearrangement links TRBV6-2 or TRBV6-3 to TRBJ1-1, with no clear D. With 5 bases removed from V and 7 bases from J, the gap between germline ends came to 11 bases. The CDR3 is 12 residues long. In germline, CDR1 is MNHEY, CDR2 SVGEGT. CDR3 in amino acids: CASSLNSYEAFF. The CDR3 nucleotides read TGTGCCAGCAGTCTCAACTCCTATGAAGCTTTCTTT.

This clonotype was observed once. A much larger clone differs from this one at a single base, so this may be a read error. The chain uses TRBV29-1 and TRBJ2-2; 7 positions agree with TRBD2. Trimming at V came to 5 bases and at J to 4 bases, leaving 7 bases not matched to a gene. Germline V gene lookup returns CDR1 SQVTM and CDR2 ANQGSEA. The CDR3 covers 14 residues. The CDR3 sequence: CSVRLAELTGELFF. The DNA for the CDR3 is TGCAGCGTTCGGCTAGCGGAGCTCACCGGGGAGCTGTTTTTT.

This clonotype was detected ten times or more. This chain joins TRBV13 and TRBJ2-7; no definite D call. Trimming took 3 bases from V and 7 from J, leaving 13 bases between them. CDR1 PRHDT and CDR2 FYEKMQ come from the germline V gene (reference sequence). This CDR3 is built from 13 residues. In DNA form, the CDR3 reads TGTGCCAGCAGCTTCGGGCCCATGTCGGAGCAGTACGTC. Translated, it gives CASSFGPMSEQYV.